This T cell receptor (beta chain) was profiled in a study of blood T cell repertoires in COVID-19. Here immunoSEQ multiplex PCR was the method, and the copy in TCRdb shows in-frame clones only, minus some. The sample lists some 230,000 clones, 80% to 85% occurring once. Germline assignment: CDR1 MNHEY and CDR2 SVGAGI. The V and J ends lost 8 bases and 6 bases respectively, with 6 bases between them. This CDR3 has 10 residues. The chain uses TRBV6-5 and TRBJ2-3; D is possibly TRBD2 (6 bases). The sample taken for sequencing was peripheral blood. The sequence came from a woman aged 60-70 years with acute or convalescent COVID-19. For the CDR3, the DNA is TGTGCCAGCGGGAGGGATACGCAGTATTTT. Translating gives CASGRDTQYF.